These 7 T cell receptor beta chains share one sample of origin, sequenced in a study of T cells in Graves' hyperthyroidism and ophthalmopathy (dated by TCRdb to 2018 to 2020). The method behind the library was multiplex PCR. TCRdb records Illumina HiSeq 2000 as the sequencer. TCR beta CDR3 regions were amplified from RNA transcripts. For the first round of RT-PCR on the TCR CDR3, the HTBI primer set was used together with the Qiagen OneStep RT-PCR kit. TCRdb reworked the public reads: Q25 trimming with fastp, MiXCR clone assembly, productive beta chains retained. CDR3 protein sequences are deduplicated, and each keeps its most common genes and DNA. For this sample there are a few hundred thousand distinct CDR3 sequences; about 15% appear just once. Clones ranked in the top ten supply under 7% of the sample. Sequenced sample: blood. The receptor source for this set is a woman in her 30s with Graves' hyperthyroidism that later progressed to Graves' ophthalmopathy.

This clonotype turned up a few times. The chain employs TRBV7-8 and TRBJ2-3; a weak D match, TRBD2 (6 bases). V was cut by 0 bases and J by 4 bases, with 23 bases left in between. In germline, CDR1 is SGHVS, CDR2 FQNEAQ. The length of the CDR3 is 19 residues. The CDR3 DNA is TGTGCCAGCAGCTTAGCGATACTAGCCCGAGAAGGTTGGGCAGATACGCAGTATTTT. The encoded protein is CASSLAILAREGWADTQYF. Full variable domain (remainder filled in from reference TRBV7-8 and TRBJ2-3): GAGVSQSPRYKVAKRGQDVALRCDPISGHVSLFWYQQALGQGPEFLTYFQNEAQLDKSGLPSDRFFAERPEGSVSTLKIQRTQQEDSAVYLCASSLAILAREGWADTQYFGPGTRLTVL.

V usage is TRBV20-1 and J usage is TRBJ2-3; D is tentatively TRBD1 or TRBD2 (6 bases each). The CDR3 spans 13 residues. Germline values: CDR1 DFQATT, CDR2 SNEGSKA (reference sequence). V was trimmed by 7 bases and J by 4 bases, leaving 15 bases between them. CDR3 bases: TGCAGTGTCCGGGTGGGGGGCGCAGATACGCAGTATTTT. It specifies CSVRVGGADTQYF.

Regarding this clonotype: A read error may produce the germline difference seen at one junction end. The V gene is TRBV11-3, the J gene TRBJ2-1; D is perhaps TRBD2 (5 bases). CDR3 length equals 13 residues. CDR1 SGHNT and CDR2 YENEEA come from the germline V gene. The CDR3 region is CASSLDGLGLGLF. Here the CDR3 DNA reads TGTGCCAGCAGCTTAGATGGACTGGGCCTTGGGCTCTTC.

The chain carries TRBV5-5 and TRBJ2-5; the D is unclear. Trimming stripped 7 bases from V and 1 base from J, with 11 bases between. Germline loops: CDR1 SGHKS, CDR2 YYEKEE (reference sequence). The CDR3 is made up of 13 amino acids. The CDR3 coding sequence is TGTGCCAGCTCTGCCTACACCCAAGAGACCCAGTACTTC. The encoded protein is CASSAYTQETQYF.

This clonotype has ten or more counts. This rearrangement joins TRBV6-1 to TRBJ2-7; 11 bases are shared with TRBD1. The length of the CDR3 is 15 residues. V was pared by 3 bases and J by 7 bases, with 8 bases of the junction left unmatched. Germline V gene lookup returns CDR1 MNHNS and CDR2 SASEGT. The CDR3 sequence: CASSDPGQGGWEQYF. In DNA, the CDR3 is TGTGCCAGCAGTGATCCGGGACAGGGGGGATGGGAGCAGTACTTC.

This clonotype was recorded at least ten times. The chain uses TRBV12-5 and TRBJ2-3; perhaps TRBD2 as D (6 bases). The CDR3 runs 14 residues. CDR1 LGHNT and CDR2 FRNRAP come from the germline V gene. V lost 2 bases to trimming and J lost 4 bases, with 10 bases between them. Written as DNA, the CDR3 is TGTGCTAGTGGTTTGTGGGGCGGGGCAGATACGCAGTATTTT. It codes for CASGLWGGADTQYF.

This clonotype was recorded at least ten times. The V call is TRBV12-3 or TRBV12-4, the J call TRBJ1-1, with D possibly matching TRBD1 (6 bases). The CDR3 has 15 residues. V lost 2 bases and J lost 4, with 14 bases in between. As DNA, the CDR3 is TGTGCCAGCAGTTTATCAACAGGGAGTTTCACTGAAGCTTTCTTT. It yields the protein CASSLSTGSFTEAFF.